Sequencing of this T cell receptor (beta chain) was carried out in a study of blood T cells in healthy people across ages. General study results and limits: Long-lived donors exceeded aged donors in naive CD4+ cells and diversity.

On this clonotype itself: Antigen specificity is unknown.

Through a sample-barcoded 5' primer and a J-beta primer mix, a second PCR was run for roughly 6 to 12 cycles. TCRdb independently ran MiXCR on the 5' RACE reads; one entry per CDR3 protein. Here the sample spans over a million distinct CDR3 sequences, roughly 40% being singletons. J lost 2 bases, V lost 5 bases, and 6 bases had no gene match. Germline CDR1 reads SGHTA; CDR2 reads FQGNSA. The CDR3 length is 16 residues. The chain combines TRBV7-2 with TRBJ2-3, with TRBD2 identical over 11 bases. Sequencing was performed on blood. This clonotype originated in a woman in her late teens or twenties in good health. CDR3 sequence reads: CASSHTSGGYTDTQYF. The CDR3 DNA is TGTGCCAGCAGCCACACTAGCGGGGGTTACACAGATACGCAGTATTTT.